This TCR beta chain stems from a study of T cells after posttransplantation cyclophosphamide. Study-level results: Recipient CMV seropositivity and CMV reactivation strongly tracked TRB clonality.

Clones were sequenced by immunoSEQ multiplex PCR, and TCRdb holds only the in-frame ones, with some missing. The table lists about 3,400 clones, more than 65% of them singletons, with less than 25% in the top ten. Germline V gene sequence: CDR1 LNHDA, CDR2 SQIVND (reference sequence). Unmatched junction bases numbered 8, after V lost 5 bases and J lost 5 bases. The CDR3 sequence is 15 residues long. Only a few counts were recorded for this clone. Its specificity is not known. The genes are TRBV19 and TRBJ2-7, with 11 nucleotides matching TRBD2. The TCR was taken from a woman in her sixties or seventies in good health, CMV-negative, and a related stem cell transplant donor. The sequenced sample consisted of CD8+ T cells sorted from bone marrow. DNA for the CDR3: TGTGCCAGTAGTCGCACTAGCGGGGGCTTTGACGAGCAGTACGTC. Translated, it gives CASSRTSGGFDEQYV.